The source of this T cell receptor (beta chain) is a study of T cells in Graves' hyperthyroidism and ophthalmopathy. Amplification of TCR beta CDR3 regions used RNA as the template. TCR CDR3 underwent first-round RT-PCR with the HTBI primer set. TCRdb redid the calling of the multiplex PCR reads with MiXCR, one entry per CDR3 protein. The sample lists a few hundred thousand distinct CDR3 sequences, roughly 21% occurring once. This clonotype was seen repeatedly, ten times or more. This clone may be a read error of a much larger clone one base away. Germline lookup yields CDR1 SGHVS and CDR2 FNYEAQ. The CDR3 runs 15 residues. The ends lost 4 bases at V and 8 bases at J; junction bases unmatched: 12.

The material sequenced was blood. The V call is TRBV7-6, the J call TRBJ2-3; 7 bases align to TRBD1. This receptor was obtained from a woman in her fifties or sixties with Graves' hyperthyroidism. The CDR3 DNA reads TGTGCCAGCAGCTCAACGAGAGAGACAGGGAGTACGCAGTATTTT. This translates into CASSSTRETGSTQYF.